This TCR beta chain was obtained from a study of blood T cell repertoires in COVID-19. The germline V gene has CDR1 SGHTA and CDR2 FQGNSA. V lost 2 bases and J 2 bases, leaving 12 bases between the germline ends. The CDR3 length is 15 residues. As processed by the authors: From reference gene primer amplification, estimates of nucleated cell counts were derived. The protocol was immunoSEQ multiplex PCR, while the TCRdb copy is restricted to in-frame clones and leaves out a portion. The DNA was the basis for D and trimming; V, J and clone size are from that table. Of approximately 250,000 clones in the sample, 75% to 90% were seen once. This clone came up once.

The chain has TRBV7-2 and TRBJ1-2; D remains ambiguous. Sequenced material: peripheral blood. The origin of this receptor is a man in his thirties or forties with active or convalescent COVID-19. CDR3 in amino acids: CASSLSPTENYGYTF. In DNA form, the CDR3 reads TGTGCCAGCAGCTTATCCCCGACGGAGAACTATGGCTACACCTTC.